The rows below give T cell receptor beta chains drawn from one sample of a study of beta chain features in type 1 diabetes. Sequencing was performed with immunoSEQ multiplex PCR; in TCRdb, only in-frame clones are kept and a portion is missing. Of about 250,000 clones in the sample, 11% to 15% are singletons; the top ten hold about 0.024%. Sequenced sample: naive CD4+ T cells from blood. These receptors all come from a woman between 40 and 50 years old in good health. CDR3s include the opening cysteine and the closing phenylalanine or tryptophan. Each record gives: CDR3 length, J gene, V gene, D gene, clone size, CDR3 protein, CDR3 DNA. D genes are given only for firm matches. Clone size appears in some rows only: once, few, many, or a class for an expanded clone.

13	TRBJ1-2	TRBV29-1	TRBD1	.	CSVATGAYYGYTF	TGCAGCGTTGCGACAGGGGCTTACTATGGCTACACCTTC
17	TRBJ1-1	TRBV18	.	few	CASSPLGVVGGSPEAFF	TGTGCCAGCTCACCGTTAGGGGTAGTCGGGGGATCACCAGAAGCTTTCTTT
16	TRBJ1-2	TRBV9	.	.	CASSVVPTGGSYGYTF	TGTGCCAGCAGCGTAGTCCCAACGGGGGGATCCTATGGCTACACCTTC
16	TRBJ2-1	TRBV9	.	.	CASSVDLLSPYNEQFF	TGTGCCAGCAGCGTAGATCTACTTTCCCCCTACAATGAGCAGTTCTTC
15	TRBJ2-2	TRBV5-4	.	few	CASSSPRGNTGELFF	TGTGCCAGCAGCTCCCCCCGGGGGAACACCGGGGAGCTGTTTTTT
15	TRBJ2-1	TRBV18	TRBD2	.	CASSPRASGDNEQFF	TGTGCCAGCTCACCACGGGCTAGCGGTGACAATGAGCAGTTCTTC
15	TRBJ1-5	TRBV7-9	.	many	CASSLEGRRDQPQHF	TGTGCCAGCAGCTTAGAAGGCCGCCGGGATCAGCCCCAGCATTTT
15	TRBJ1-5	TRBV19	.	few	CASKGGGFSNQPQHF	TGTGCCAGTAAGGGAGGGGGGTTTAGCAATCAGCCCCAGCATTTT
12	TRBJ1-2	TRBV18	.	few	CASSGLDYGYTF	TGTGCCAGCTCAGGGCTCGACTATGGCTACACCTTC
14	TRBJ2-5	TRBV2	TRBD2	few	CASSRLAVQETQYF	TGTGCCAGCAGCCGTCTAGCGGTTCAAGAGACCCAGTACTTC
15	TRBJ2-4	TRBV6-5	TRBD1	.	CASRPTGGAKNIQYF	TGTGCCAGCAGGCCTACAGGGGGAGCCAAAAACATTCAGTACTTC
16	TRBJ2-2	TRBV7-2	.	.	CASSLTMSRPGGELFF	TGTGCCAGCAGCTTAACTATGAGCCGTCCGGGCGGGGAGCTGTTTTTT
18	TRBJ2-7	TRBV9	TRBD2	once	CASSAGGLAARISYEQYF	TGTGCCAGCAGCGCCGGGGGTCTAGCGGCCCGTATCTCCTACGAGCAGTACTTC
14	TRBJ1-1	TRBV19	TRBD1	few	CASSIYQGATEAFF	TGTGCCAGTAGTATTTATCAGGGGGCGACTGAAGCTTTCTTT
15	TRBJ1-1	TRBV5-1	.	.	CASSLVPGVNTEAFF	TGCGCCAGCAGCTTGGTTCCGGGGGTGAACACTGAAGCTTTCTTT
11	TRBJ2-7	TRBV20-1	.	.	CSAILATEQYF	TGCAGTGCAATACTAGCTACCGAGCAGTACTTC
12	TRBJ2-1	TRBV9	.	.	CASSLERNEQFF	TGTGCCAGCAGCTTAGAGCGAAATGAGCAGTTCTTC